Listed below are T cell receptor beta chains from one sample, sequenced in a study of regulatory T cells in long-lasting Graves disease. TCRdb ran MiXCR on the multiplex PCR reads and lists one entry per CDR3 protein. Of hundreds of thousands of distinct CDR3 sequences in the sample, 15% to 20% were seen once. These sequences were also reported in another study, on T cells in Graves' hyperthyroidism and ophthalmopathy.

The sequencing used peripheral blood mononuclear cells (PBMCs), collected at new diagnosis, from a patient treated with antithyroid drugs. Receptors were obtained from a woman aged 35-65 years with Graves disease. CDR3s include the opening cysteine and the closing phenylalanine or tryptophan. A D gene is named only where the DNA matches it firmly. Some rows mark clone size as missing; the rest say once, few, many or name a class of expanded clone.

J,V,D,size,CDR3,DNA
TRBJ1-2,TRBV28,TRBD1,many,CASYTKGQGIGGYTF,TGTGCCAGTTACACAAAGGGACAGGGGATCGGCGGCTACACCTTC
TRBJ2-7,TRBV20-1,.,few,CSAESSYEQYF,TGCAGTGCGGAGAGCTCCTACGAGCAGTACTTC
TRBJ1-4,TRBV20-1,.,many,CSATDEGEKLFF,TGCAGTGCCACGGACGAAGGCGAAAAACTGTTTTTT
TRBJ2-7,TRBV4-1,TRBD2,few,CASSLSRTSDYYEQYF,TGCGCCAGCAGCCTTTCGAGGACTAGCGACTACTACGAGCAGTACTTC
TRBJ2-7,TRBV7-2,TRBD2,many,CASSPSGGWYEQYF,TGTGCCAGCAGCCCGAGCGGGGGTTGGTACGAGCAGTACTTC
TRBJ2-1,TRBV20-1,.,many,CSAGTGEQFF,TGCAGTGCTGGAACGGGGGAGCAGTTCTTC
TRBJ2-1,TRBV10-3,.,few,CATLQGGDEQFF,TGTGCCACTCTACAGGGAGGTGATGAGCAGTTCTTC
TRBJ1-5,TRBV5-5,TRBD1,many,CASSSGTDLGNQPQHF,TGCGCCAGCAGTTCCGGGACAGATTTGGGCAATCAGCCCCAGCATTTT
TRBJ1-3,TRBV10-2,.,few,CASSESKGNTIYF,TGCGCCAGCAGTGAGTCCAAGGGGAACACCATATATTTT
TRBJ1-5,TRBV6-1,.,.,CASTPRAQPQHF,TGTGCCAGCACCCCCCGCGCTCAGCCCCAGCATTTT
TRBJ2-7,TRBV13,.,few,CASSDRARFGGRLGEQYF,TGTGCCAGCAGCGATAGAGCCAGATTTGGGGGGCGCTTAGGCGAGCAGTACTTC
TRBJ2-7,TRBV20-1,.,many,CSARDEGFNYEQYF,TGCAGTGCTAGAGATGAGGGGTTTAACTACGAGCAGTACTTC
TRBJ1-3,TRBV30,.,many,CAWRGGAAGNTIYF,TGTGCCTGGAGGGGGGGGGCGGCTGGAAACACCATATATTTT
TRBJ1-1,TRBV6-1,.,.,CASSTTSWETEAFF,TGTGCCAGCAGTACCACGTCATGGGAGACTGAAGCTTTCTTT
TRBJ2-7,TRBV12-3/TRBV12-4,.,many,CASSLFNYEQYF,TGTGCCAGCAGTTTATTTAATTACGAGCAGTACTTC
TRBJ1-5,TRBV7-3,.,many,CASSLRGAGGNQPQHF,TGTGCCAGCAGCTTAAGAGGCGCCGGAGGGAATCAGCCCCAGCATTTT
TRBJ1-1,TRBV2,.,many,CASTAGDNTEAFF,TGTGCCAGCACCGCAGGGGACAACACTGAAGCTTTCTTT
TRBJ1-2,TRBV27,TRBD1,many,CASSLQGLGYGYTF,TGTGCCAGCAGCCTACAGGGGCTCGGCTATGGCTACACCTTC
TRBJ1-1,TRBV12-3/TRBV12-4,.,many,CASSLKVGGNTEAFF,TGTGCCAGCAGTTTAAAGGTGGGCGGGAACACTGAAGCTTTCTTT
TRBJ1-2,TRBV6-2/TRBV6-3,.,.,CVSSQDRSQDYGYTF,TGTGTCAGCAGTCAGGACCGATCCCAAGACTATGGCTACACCTTC
TRBJ2-3,TRBV6-1,TRBD1,many,CASSEARGTGGTDTQYF,TGTGCCAGCAGTGAAGCGCGCGGGACAGGGGGCACAGATACGCAGTATTTT
TRBJ1-2,TRBV12-3/TRBV12-4,.,many,CASSFSRDGFYGYTF,TGTGCCAGCAGTTTCTCCCGGGACGGCTTCTATGGCTACACCTTC
TRBJ1-1,TRBV12-3/TRBV12-4,TRBD1,many,CASRSGTVNTEAFF,TGTGCCAGCAGATCCGGGACAGTGAACACTGAAGCTTTCTTT
TRBJ2-1,TRBV2,TRBD2,.,CASSSPGGYYNEQFF,TGTGCCAGCAGCTCACCCGGGGGGTACTACAATGAGCAGTTCTTC
TRBJ2-3,TRBV18,.,many,CASSLQGTTPDTQYF,TGTGCCAGCTCACTACAAGGGACAACCCCAGATACGCAGTATTTT
TRBJ1-5,TRBV12-3/TRBV12-4,.,many,CASRRGDANQPQHF,TGTGCCAGCAGAAGAGGAGATGCCAATCAGCCCCAGCATTTT
TRBJ1-3,TRBV6-2/TRBV6-3,.,many,CASSFRDGNTIYF,TGTGCCAGCAGTTTCAGGGACGGAAACACCATATATTTT
TRBJ1-4,TRBV28,.,many,CASSSSRINEKLFF,TGTGCCAGCAGTTCATCCAGGATTAATGAAAAACTGTTTTTT
TRBJ2-1,TRBV12-3/TRBV12-4,.,few,CASSLFTLYRGNEQFF,TGTGCCAGCAGTTTGTTCACCCTCTACCGGGGCAATGAGCAGTTCTTC
TRBJ1-2,TRBV12-5,.,many,CASGLVRGTTYGYTF,TGTGCTAGTGGTTTGGTACGGGGGACGACCTATGGCTACACCTTC
TRBJ1-3,TRBV12-3/TRBV12-4,.,.,CASSPDLISSGNTIYF,TGTGCCAGCAGTCCGGACCTCATAAGCTCTGGAAACACCATATATTTT
TRBJ1-4,TRBV20-1,.,many,CSASTQRNEKLFF,TGCAGTGCTAGTACACAGCGAAATGAAAAACTGTTTTTT
TRBJ2-7,TRBV18,.,many,CASLAGAKQYF,TGTGCCAGCTTGGCGGGGGCAAAGCAGTACTTC
TRBJ2-5,TRBV3-1,.,many,CASSQGRTSAF,TGTGCCAGCAGCCAAGGACGGACGTCAGCCTTC
TRBJ2-7,TRBV13,.,.,CASSLQQSYEQYF,TGTGCCAGCAGCTTACAACAGTCCTACGAGCAGTACTTC
TRBJ1-1,TRBV30,.,many,CAWSVFTGAGSEAFF,TGTGCCTGGAGTGTATTTACTGGGGCAGGGAGTGAAGCTTTCTTT
TRBJ1-5,TRBV20-1,.,many,CSARPNMLNQPQHF,TGCAGTGCTAGGCCCAATATGCTCAATCAGCCCCAGCATTTT
TRBJ2-3,TRBV2,TRBD2,many,CASSEDSGGTDTQYF,TGTGCCAGCAGTGAAGATAGCGGGGGCACAGATACGCAGTATTTT
TRBJ2-3,TRBV5-1,.,few,CASSLGSTSTDTQYF,TGCGCCAGCAGCTTGGGGTCTACTAGCACAGATACGCAGTATTTT
TRBJ1-2,TRBV6-5,.,.,CASSSSLKTDGYTF,TGTGCCAGCAGTTCCTCTCTTAAGACGGACGGCTACACCTTC
TRBJ1-1,TRBV7-8,TRBD1,.,CASSSYGQGSGNTEAFF,TGTGCCAGCAGCTCATACGGACAGGGCAGTGGGAACACTGAAGCTTTCTTT
TRBJ1-1,TRBV18,.,many,CASSPTDGWEAFF,TGTGCCAGCTCACCCACGGATGGTTGGGAAGCTTTCTTT